These T cell receptor beta chains were read from a single sample in a study of cytomegalovirus exposure and HLA in healthy donors. Produced via immunoSEQ multiplex PCR; TCRdb's table is partial and in-frame only. The sample includes some 140,000 clones, more than 80% of them seen just once. The sample taken for sequencing was PBMCs. The origin of the receptors is a woman in her twenties or thirties in good health and CMV-seropositive. CDR3s include the opening cysteine and the closing phenylalanine or tryptophan.

V: TRBV18
J: TRBJ2-7
CDR3: CASSPSTGSSYEQYF

V: TRBV27
J: TRBJ2-1
CDR3: CASSPSAGETINEQFF

V: TRBV6-1
J: TRBJ2-3
CDR3: CASRTTSGAGDTQYF

V: TRBV7-6
J: TRBJ2-6
CDR3: CASSLVAPPTGTGANVLTF

V: TRBV5-8
J: TRBJ1-6
CDR3: CASSLTGGNSPLHF

V: TRBV5-1
J: TRBJ2-7
CDR3: CASSFTSGRYEQYF

V: TRBV18
J: TRBJ1-2
CDR3: CASSRIRTDPNYGYTF

V: TRBV6-6
J: TRBJ2-3
CDR3: CASRTTSGGEPDTQYF

V: TRBV6-6
J: TRBJ2-7
CDR3: CASSYPPGGAYEQYF

V: TRBV30
J: TRBJ1-6
CDR3: CAWSVQGNSPLHF

V: TRBV2
J: TRBJ1-2
CDR3: CASSEEEGQGTLRWGYTF

V: TRBV7-9
J: TRBJ2-5
CDR3: CASSYLLRLAGGGETQYF

V: TRBV5-1
J: TRBJ2-3
CDR3: CASSPLGDTQYF

V: TRBV2
J: TRBJ2-7
CDR3: CASNLQGEFEQYF

V: TRBV5-1
J: TRBJ2-2
CDR3: CASSSQGWTGELFF

V: TRBV4-2
J: TRBJ1-6
CDR3: CASSQGSTGPISYNSPLHF

V: TRBV5-1
J: TRBJ1-1
CDR3: CASSLEGGWSSTEAFF

V: TRBV27
J: TRBJ1-2
CDR3: CASSLDRDRSFRGYTF

V: TRBV7-9
J: TRBJ1-1
CDR3: CASSQQGETEAFF

V: TRBV7-9
J: TRBJ2-2
CDR3: CASNGRQGTNTGELFF

V: TRBV7-8
J: TRBJ1-1
CDR3: CASSFGGRDTEAFF

V: TRBV28
J: TRBJ2-4
CDR3: CASTSTGIAKNIQYF

V: TRBV6-5
J: TRBJ2-7
CDR3: CASSYSAGIYEQYF

V: TRBV28
J: TRBJ1-2
CDR3: CASSLGPSTGYTF

V: TRBV6-5
J: TRBJ1-3
CDR3: CASRGLGNTIYF

V: TRBV7-9
J: TRBJ1-5
CDR3: CSSQVGGGQPQHF

V: TRBV28
J: TRBJ2-3
CDR3: CASTTNRALGVDTQYF

V: TRBV4-1
J: TRBJ1-2
CDR3: CASSQGFGLPPYGYTF

V: TRBV5-4
J: TRBJ2-2
CDR3: CASSETGNTGELFF

V: TRBV11-2
J: TRBJ2-7
CDR3: CASSPRGTSGSPEQYF

V: TRBV18
J: TRBJ1-5
CDR3: CASSPQGKNQPQHF

V: TRBV19
J: TRBJ2-3
CDR3: CASSWGTGTDTQYF

V: TRBV28
J: TRBJ1-2
CDR3: CASSLRVLNYGYTF

V: TRBV11-2
J: TRBJ2-3
CDR3: CASSRLDTQYF

V: TRBV9
J: TRBJ2-3
CDR3: CASSARLIDTQYF

V: TRBV30
J: TRBJ2-1
CDR3: CAWSGSGPDLGFF

V: TRBV2
J: TRBJ2-7
CDR3: CASSSRVSGRYEQYF

V: TRBV18
J: TRBJ1-2
CDR3: CASSLDRTYGYTF

V: TRBV7-3
J: TRBJ1-1
CDR3: CASSLSGPPQRGTEAFF

V: TRBV30
J: TRBJ1-1
CDR3: CAWSERTAFGTEAFF

V: TRBV11-2
J: TRBJ1-3
CDR3: CASSSLTGAPSGNTIYF

V: TRBV9
J: TRBJ2-7
CDR3: CASSLSGGQYEQYF

V: TRBV5-1
J: TRBJ1-1
CDR3: CASSLQGTGADTEAFF

V: TRBV19
J: TRBJ1-3
CDR3: CASDPDRSGNTIYF

V: TRBV6-5
J: TRBJ2-7
CDR3: CASSRTAGPYEQYF

V: TRBV30
J: TRBJ1-5
CDR3: CAWRGPYSNQPQHF

V: TRBV6-1
J: TRBJ1-2
CDR3: CASSEVSFYGYTF

V: TRBV6-6
J: TRBJ2-7
CDR3: CASSYRTNNYEQYF

V: TRBV19
J: TRBJ2-1
CDR3: CASSSQRGLEGEQFF

V: TRBV2
J: TRBJ2-5
CDR3: CASRQTQSKYF

V: TRBV5-1
J: TRBJ2-2
CDR3: CASSRLDREIGGELFF

V: TRBV4-2
J: TRBJ1-6
CDR3: CASSPAGVSASPLHF

V: TRBV4-2
J: TRBJ2-5
CDR3: CASSQEAGRQETQYF

V: TRBV9
J: TRBJ1-1
CDR3: CASSVDTGSLTEAFF

V: TRBV30
J: TRBJ1-2
CDR3: CAWSVHLSGWHPEGNYGYTF

V: TRBV6-1
J: TRBJ1-1
CDR3: CASSASPTTEAFF

V: TRBV6-5
J: TRBJ2-7
CDR3: CASSYSWTSYEQYF